Sequencing of this T cell receptor (beta chain) was carried out in a study of T cell repertoires in aging, cancer and after chemotherapy. Study conclusions and caveats: In hematological cancer patients, infiltrated lymphoid organs may have impaired thymic emigration or peripheral T cell expansion. Rebound thymic output was suggested by rising median generation probability during chemotherapy in each cancer cohort.

Notes on this clonotype: The target antigen is unknown.

The germline V gene encodes CDR1 SQVTM and CDR2 ANQGSEA. The CDR3 runs 14 residues. J was trimmed by 5 bases and V by 5 bases; bases with no gene match: 8. TCR beta rearrangements were amplified from peripheral blood genomic DNA. A mixed TRB-A/B primer pool amplified rearranged TRB by multiplex touch-down PCR. A single record per CDR3 protein comes from TCRdb applying MiXCR to the multiplex PCR reads. The sample records some 5,000 distinct CDR3 sequences, around 29% being singletons. Sequencing input: blood. The rearrangement uses TRBV29-1 and TRBJ2-3; TRBD2 agrees at 9 bases. The receptor comes from a human donor with a blood cancer. The donor label of this sample is uncertain. CDR3 region: CSVPPSGVGDTQYF. Here the CDR3 DNA reads TGCAGCGTTCCCCCTAGCGGGGTTGGAGATACGCAGTATTTT.